What follows describes a single T cell receptor (beta chain). The data were obtained in a study of blood T cell repertoires in COVID-19. Some clones are missing from TCRdb's copy, which holds only in-frame ones; the method was immunoSEQ multiplex PCR. Of tens of thousands of clones in the sample, 75% to 95% were seen once. The clonotype originates from a man in his forties or fifties with acute or convalescent COVID-19. Material for sequencing was peripheral blood.

CDR3 in DNA: TGTGCCAGCAGGCTAACAGTATCTGGGGCCAACGTCCTGACTTTC. Protein product: CASRLTVSGANVLTF. V is TRBV2 and J is TRBJ2-6; D not resolved. Germline V gives CDR1 SNHLY, CDR2 FYNNEI. The CDR3 length is 15 residues. Trimming removed 6 bases from V and 1 base from J, with 10 bases in between.